A single sample is the source of the 10 T cell receptor beta chains below, sequenced in a study of blood T cell repertoires in COVID-19. Sequenced by immunoSEQ multiplex PCR; TCRdb stores in-frame clones only, minus some. Found here are about 58,000 clones, around 81% of them singletons; the top ten hold 4.5% to 6%. The sample consisted of peripheral blood. These receptors all come from a human donor in a cohort sampled during active COVID-19.

This chain uses TRBV19 with TRBJ2-7; D is ambiguous. CDR1 is LNHDA, CDR2 SQIVND, per germline (reference sequence). This CDR3 is 15 amino acids long. The V and J ends lost 1 base and 5 bases respectively, with 15 bases between them. The CDR3 loop reads CASSIAGRRADEQYF. CDR3 DNA sequence: TGTGCCAGTAGTATAGCGGGTCGGCGTGCCGACGAGCAGTACTTC. The whole variable domain, remainder taken from reference TRBV19 and TRBJ2-7, is DGGITQSPKYLFRKEGQNVTLSCEQNLNHDAMYWYRQDPGQGLRLIYYSQIVNDFQKGDIAEGYSVSREKKESFPLTVTSAQKNPTAFYLCASSIAGRRADEQYFGPGTRLTVT.

This chain uses TRBV5-4 with TRBJ2-3, with TRBD2 identical over 10 bases. With 1 base clipped from V and 5 bases from J, the junction kept 7 bases outside the gene matches. Per germline, CDR1 SGHNT and CDR2 YYREEE (reference sequence). This CDR3 has 16 residues. Written as DNA, the CDR3 is TGTGCCAGCAGCTTGAAGCGGGAGGGCTCTGGAGATACGCAGTATTTT. It specifies CASSLKREGSGDTQYF.

The chain couples TRBV3-1 (or the pseudogene TRBV3-2) to TRBJ1-2; 11 bases fit TRBD1. From germline, CDR1 is LGHDT and CDR2 YNNKEL (reference sequence). The J segment lost 8 bases and the V segment lost 5 bases, leaving 4 bases of the junction unmatched. The CDR3 extends over 13 amino acids. The CDR3 nucleotides are TGTGCCAGCAGCTCCCGGGACAGGGGGGGCTACACCTTC. As protein: CASSSRDRGGYTF.

The rearrangement links TRBV7-9 to TRBJ1-5, with TRBD1 matching over 8 bases. The CDR3 runs to 15 residues. After removal of 5 bases from V and 2 bases from J, the junction contained 5 bases not matched to a gene. Germline CDR1 SEHNR, CDR2 FQNEAQ (reference sequence). The chain's CDR3 is CASSPGTGRNQPQHF. The CDR3 region has the DNA TGTGCCAGCAGCCCTGGGACAGGTCGCAATCAGCCCCAGCATTTT.

This clone has only a few counts. This chain connects TRBV30 to TRBJ2-2; TRBD2 aligns across 10 bases. This CDR3 has 16 amino acids. From germline, CDR1 is GTSNPN and CDR2 SVGIG (reference sequence). The ends lost 1 base at V and 4 bases at J; junction bases unmatched: 6. The CDR3 sequence: CAWSGLAGVSTGELFF. In nucleotides, the CDR3 is TGTGCCTGGAGTGGTCTAGCGGGAGTTTCCACCGGGGAGCTGTTTTTT.

In its sample, this clone was seen a few times. The V call is TRBV5-4, the J call TRBJ2-7; 7 bases line up with TRBD2. The germline V gene has CDR1 SGHNT and CDR2 YYREEE (reference sequence). J was trimmed by 6 bases and V by 2 bases; bases with no gene match: 8. The CDR3 length is 14 residues. The CDR3 nucleotides are TGTGCCAGCAGCTTCAGTTCCGGGAGGCGCGAGCAGTACTTC. This translates into CASSFSSGRREQYF.

The chain carries TRBV6-6 and TRBJ1-1; no firm D call. The ends were cut back, 1 base at V and 6 bases at J, with 15 bases in the middle. The CDR3 spans 15 residues. From germline, CDR1 is MNHNY and CDR2 SVGAGI (reference sequence). The CDR3 loop reads CASSYYGSLKAEAFF. The CDR3, as DNA: TGTGCCAGCAGTTACTATGGGAGCCTGAAGGCTGAAGCTTTCTTT.

J is TRBJ2-7 and V is TRBV15; D is uncertain. V lost 1 base to trimming and J lost 4 bases, with 14 bases between them. The CDR3 spans 15 residues. Per germline, CDR1 LNHNV and CDR2 YYDKDF (reference sequence). The CDR3 nucleotides read TGTGCCACCAGCAGAGTGGTGAGGTCCACTTACGAGCAGTACTTC. Encoded protein: CATSRVVRSTYEQYF. Together with reference TRBV15 and TRBJ2-7, the CDR3 gives the full variable domain: DAMVIQNPRYQVTQFGKPVTLSCSQTLNHNVMYWYQQKSSQAPKLLFHYYDKDFNNEADTPDNFQSRRPNTSFCFLDIRSPGLGDTAMYLCATSRVVRSTYEQYFGPGTRLTVT.

The chain recombines TRBV7-2 with TRBJ2-7; D possibly corresponds to TRBD2 (6 bases). Germline lookup yields CDR1 SGHTA and CDR2 FQGNSA. CDR3 length: 17 residues. Trimming left V 6 bases short and J 0 bases short, with 21 bases between. The CDR3 nucleotides read TGTGCCAGCAGTCTCTACTATAGCGGAAGCAGCTCCTACGAGCAGTACTTC. Protein: CASSLYYSGSSSYEQYF.

This clone was found many times. The V and J genes are TRBV9 and TRBJ1-3; possible D gene TRBD1, 6 bases. CDR3 length: 16 residues. With 1 base removed from V and 0 bases from J, the gap between germline ends came to 11 bases. The germline gives CDR1 SGDLS, CDR2 YYNGEE. The CDR3 bases are TGTGCCAGCAGCGTAACCGGGACAAACTCTGGAAACACCATATATTTT. Translation gives CASSVTGTNSGNTIYF.